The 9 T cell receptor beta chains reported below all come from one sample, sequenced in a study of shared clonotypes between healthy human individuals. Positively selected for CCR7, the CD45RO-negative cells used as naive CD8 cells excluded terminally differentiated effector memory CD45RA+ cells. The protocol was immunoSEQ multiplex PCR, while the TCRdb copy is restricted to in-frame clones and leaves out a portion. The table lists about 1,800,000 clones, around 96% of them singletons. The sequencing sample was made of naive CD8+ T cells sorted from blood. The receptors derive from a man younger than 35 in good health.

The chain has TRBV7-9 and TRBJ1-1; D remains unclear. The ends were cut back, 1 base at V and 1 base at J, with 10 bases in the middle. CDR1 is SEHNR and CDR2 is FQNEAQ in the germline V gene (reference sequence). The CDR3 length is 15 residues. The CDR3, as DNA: TGTGCCAGCAGCTTAGTTTATGTCCGGAACACTGAAGCTTTCTTT. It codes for CASSLVYVRNTEAFF.

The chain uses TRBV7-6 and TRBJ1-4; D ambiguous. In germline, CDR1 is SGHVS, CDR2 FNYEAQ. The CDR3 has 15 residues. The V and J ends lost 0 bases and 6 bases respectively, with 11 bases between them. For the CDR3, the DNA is TGTGCCAGCAGCTTAGCCGCTCGGACGGATGAAAAACTGTTTTTT. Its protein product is CASSLAARTDEKLFF.

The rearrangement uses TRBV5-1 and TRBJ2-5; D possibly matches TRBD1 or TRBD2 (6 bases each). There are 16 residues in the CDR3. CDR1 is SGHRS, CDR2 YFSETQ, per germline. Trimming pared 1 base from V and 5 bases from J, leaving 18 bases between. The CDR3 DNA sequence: TGCGCCAGCAGCTTGTCCTCTTCGGGGGCCGGGGAGACCCAGTACTTC. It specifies CASSLSSSGAGETQYF.

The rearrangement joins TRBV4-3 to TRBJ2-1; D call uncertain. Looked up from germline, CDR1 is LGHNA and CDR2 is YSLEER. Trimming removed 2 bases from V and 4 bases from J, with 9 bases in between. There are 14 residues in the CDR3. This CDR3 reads CASSQRGAYNEQFF. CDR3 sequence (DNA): TGCGCCAGCAGCCAAAGAGGTGCTTACAATGAGCAGTTCTTC.

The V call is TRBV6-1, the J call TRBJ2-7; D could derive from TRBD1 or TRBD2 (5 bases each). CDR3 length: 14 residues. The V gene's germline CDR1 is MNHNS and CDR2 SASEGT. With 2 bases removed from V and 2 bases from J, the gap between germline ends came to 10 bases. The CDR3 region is CASSERDGTYEQYF. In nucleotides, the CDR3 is TGTGCCAGCAGTGAAAGGGACGGAACCTACGAGCAGTACTTC.

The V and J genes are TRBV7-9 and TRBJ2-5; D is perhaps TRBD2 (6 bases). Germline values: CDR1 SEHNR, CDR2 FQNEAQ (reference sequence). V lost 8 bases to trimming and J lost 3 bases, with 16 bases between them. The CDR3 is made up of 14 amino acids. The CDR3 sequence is CASLLWGEEETQYF. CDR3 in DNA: TGTGCCAGCTTGCTCTGGGGGGAGGAAGAGACCCAGTACTTC.

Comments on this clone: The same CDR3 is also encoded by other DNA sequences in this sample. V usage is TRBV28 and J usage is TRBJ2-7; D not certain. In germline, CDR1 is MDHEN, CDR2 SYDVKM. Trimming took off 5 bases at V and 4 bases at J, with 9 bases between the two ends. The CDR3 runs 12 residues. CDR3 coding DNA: TGTGCCAGCAGTCTTCAAGGGTACGAGCAGTACTTC. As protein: CASSLQGYEQYF.

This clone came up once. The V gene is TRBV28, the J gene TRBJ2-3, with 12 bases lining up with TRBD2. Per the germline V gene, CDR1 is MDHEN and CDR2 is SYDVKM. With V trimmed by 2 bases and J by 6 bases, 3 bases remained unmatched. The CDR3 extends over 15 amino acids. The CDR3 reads CASSLTSGGLDTQYF. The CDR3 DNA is TGTGCCAGCAGTTTAACTAGCGGGGGGTTGGATACGCAGTATTTT.

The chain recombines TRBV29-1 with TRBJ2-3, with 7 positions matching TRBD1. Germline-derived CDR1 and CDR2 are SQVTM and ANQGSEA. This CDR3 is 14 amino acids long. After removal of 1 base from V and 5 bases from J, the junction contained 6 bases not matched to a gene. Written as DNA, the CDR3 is TGCAGCGTTGAAGCCCTGACAGGGATAGATACGCAGTATTTT. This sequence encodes CSVEALTGIDTQYF.